The 8 T cell receptor beta chains below were found in one sample sequenced in a study of cytomegalovirus exposure and HLA in healthy donors. It was with 60 Vbeta and 13 Jbeta primers that the PCR ran. Method: immunoSEQ multiplex PCR; TCRdb's copy keeps in-frame clones and lacks some. The sample shows over 200,000 clones, around 76% of them seen only once. The sequenced sample consisted of PBMCs. Every receptor here comes from a man in his forties or fifties in good health and CMV-seropositive.

CDR3 DNA sequence: TGTGCCAGCAGTGAATATGGGACAGGGTATGGCTACACCTTC. It yields the protein CASSEYGTGYGYTF. V gene TRBV25-1 combines with J gene TRBJ1-2; 9 bases line up with TRBD1. The CDR3 contains 14 residues. Trimming took 0 bases from V and 5 from J; bases not matched to a gene: 1. Germline V lookup: CDR1 MGHDK, CDR2 SYGVNS.

The rearrangement links TRBV6-6 to TRBJ2-5, with 7 positions matching TRBD1. This CDR3 contains 14 residues. After removal of 2 bases from V and 4 bases from J, the junction contained 4 bases not matched to a gene. Per germline, CDR1 MNHNY and CDR2 SVGAGI (reference sequence). The CDR3 DNA follows: TGTGCCAGCAGTTACGGACAGGCGGGAGAGACCCAGTACTTC. It specifies CASSYGQAGETQYF.

CDR3 bases: TGTGCCAGCAGCGTCGGGGGGGGTAGCCTCCCCTACAATGAGCAGTTCTTC. Its protein is CASSVGGGSLPYNEQFF. The J gene is TRBJ2-1, the V gene TRBV9; 8 nucleotides match TRBD2. The V gene's germline CDR1 is SGDLS and CDR2 YYNGEE. The CDR3 is 17 amino acids. The trim removed 2 bases at V and 2 bases at J, leaving 9 bases unmatched.

The J gene is TRBJ1-2, the V gene TRBV7-9; D is perhaps TRBD1 (5 bases). The CDR3 totals 13 residues. Germline CDR1 reads SEHNR; CDR2 reads FQNEAQ (reference sequence). V lost 3 bases and J lost 7, with 12 bases in between. CDR3 bases: TGTGCCAGCAGCTTGCCAGGGATCTCTGGCTACACCTTC. Protein: CASSLPGISGYTF.

The J gene is TRBJ1-2, the V gene TRBV29-1; D remains ambiguous. The CDR3 length is 12 residues. Per the germline V gene, CDR1 is SQVTM and CDR2 is ANQGSEA. The V and J ends lost 4 bases and 2 bases respectively, with 8 bases between them. The CDR3: CSVVTTNYGYTF. The CDR3 bases are TGCAGCGTTGTAACAACCAACTATGGCTACACCTTC. Looking up the rest from reference TRBV29-1 and TRBJ1-2 gives the full variable domain: SAVISQKPSRDICQRGTSLTIQCQVDSQVTMMFWYRQQPGQSLTLIATANQGSEATYESGFVIDKFPISRPNLTFSTLTVSNMSPEDSSIYLCSVVTTNYGYTFGSGTRLTVV.

The chain recombines TRBV19 with TRBJ2-7; 9 bases match TRBD2. V trimming: 3 bases; J trimming: 4 bases; junction bases outside the gene matches: 4. This CDR3 comprises 14 residues. Germline V lookup: CDR1 LNHDA, CDR2 SQIVND (reference sequence). The CDR3: CASSIGLATYEQYF. The CDR3 nucleotides read TGTGCCAGTAGTATCGGACTAGCGACGTACGAGCAGTACTTC.

V usage is TRBV6-1 and J usage is TRBJ2-1, with 8 bases that match TRBD1. The length of the CDR3 is 14 residues. Germline values: CDR1 MNHNS, CDR2 SASEGT. V dropped 4 bases and J dropped 10; count of bases not matched to a gene: 9. The CDR3 region has the DNA TGTGCCAGCAGTGGGAGACAGGGGACTGGCGAGCAGTTCTTC. Encoded protein: CASSGRQGTGEQFF.

The chain uses TRBV2 and TRBJ1-1; the D is unclear. This CDR3 has 14 residues. Germline V gene data show CDR1 as SNHLY and CDR2 as FYNNEI. Between the trimmed V and J ends, which lost 1 base and 2 bases, there was a span of 8 bases. CDR3 sequence: CASSEGQANTEAFF. CDR3 nucleotides: TGTGCCAGCAGTGAAGGGCAGGCTAACACTGAAGCTTTCTTT.